Listed below are T cell receptor beta chains from one sample, sequenced in a study of regulatory T cells in long-lasting Graves disease. A single record per CDR3 protein comes from TCRdb applying MiXCR to the multiplex PCR reads. Among 600,000 to 850,000 distinct CDR3 sequences listed, about 30% were seen once. The material sequenced was peripheral blood mononuclear cells (PBMCs), taken when the disease was refractory, from a patient treated with antithyroid drugs. These TCRs come from a female donor with Graves disease. The CDR3 runs from the conserved cysteine through the conserved F or W. D genes are given only for firm matches. The size entry is marked missing in some rows and otherwise reads once, few, many or a size class.

clone size	J gene	V gene	D gene	CDR3 DNA	CDR3 protein
.	TRBJ1-4	TRBV11-2	.	TGTGCCAGCAGCTATACCCTCGGGGTGGTTGGAGAAAAACTGTTTTTT	CASSYTLGVVGEKLFF
.	TRBJ1-5	TRBV6-1	.	TGTGCCAGCAGTGAACTGGGCAGGGGTCAGCCCCAGCATTTT	CASSELGRGQPQHF
few	TRBJ1-1	TRBV6-2/TRBV6-3	.	TGTGCCAGCAGTTACCTCAGGGAGATGAACACTGAAGCTTTCTTT	CASSYLREMNTEAFF
few	TRBJ2-5	TRBV30	.	TGTGCCTGGGCAACTAGGAGAGGCGAGACCCAGTACTTC	CAWATRRGETQYF
.	TRBJ1-1	TRBV30	.	TGTGCCTGGACCAATTTCAAGGCTTTGAGGCGCACTGAAGCTTTCTTT	CAWTNFKALRRTEAFF
few	TRBJ1-2	TRBV14	.	TGTGCCAGCAGCCTTCGACAGTCAGATAGGGACTATGGCTACACCTTC	CASSLRQSDRDYGYTF
.	TRBJ1-1	TRBV5-6	TRBD1	TGTGCCAGCAGCCCCCCAGGGGGGCCTGAAGCTTTCTTT	CASSPPGGPEAFF
few	TRBJ1-2	TRBV9	.	TGTGCCAGCAGCCCGGCGGGGGGCCGGGGCTACACCTTC	CASSPAGGRGYTF
.	TRBJ1-2	TRBV5-4	TRBD1	TGTGCCAGCAGCCCTGGGGACAGGGTTATCTCTAACTATGGCTACACCTTC	CASSPGDRVISNYGYTF
.	TRBJ2-6	TRBV29-1	TRBD1	TGCAGCGTCGACCGGGAAGGGGGCCCCATTGGGGCCAACGTCCTGACTTTC	CSVDREGGPIGANVLTF
.	TRBJ2-5	TRBV18	.	TGTGCCAGCTCACCAGGGCCAGAGACCCAGTACTTC	CASSPGPETQYF
few	TRBJ1-1	TRBV10-3	.	TGTGCCATCAGTGCAGCAGGGACAAACACTGAAGCTTTCTTT	CAISAAGTNTEAFF
few	TRBJ1-1	TRBV20-1	.	TGCAGTGCTAAGGGAATGAACACTGAAGCTTTCTTT	CSAKGMNTEAFF
.	TRBJ2-5	TRBV29-1	TRBD2	TGCAGCGTCAAGGGACTAGCGGGAGGTATTGTTGGGCAAGAGACCCAGTACTTC	CSVKGLAGGIVGQETQYF
few	TRBJ1-2	TRBV20-1	.	TGCAGTGCTACAGGAAGCTATGGCTACACCTTC	CSATGSYGYTF
few	TRBJ2-7	TRBV11-2	TRBD2	TGTGCCAGCAGCCTAACTAGCGGGAGGTCCCTCGGGGACGAGCAGTACTTC	CASSLTSGRSLGDEQYF
.	TRBJ2-3	TRBV11-2	.	TGTGCCAGCAGCCCATCTCGGACGGCCCTAAGGACAAACACAGATACGCAGTATTTT	CASSPSRTALRTNTDTQYF
.	TRBJ2-7	TRBV19	TRBD2	TGTGCCAGTAGTATAGGTGGAACTAGCGGGAGAACTTACGAGCAGTACTTC	CASSIGGTSGRTYEQYF
many	TRBJ1-1	TRBV2	TRBD1	TGTGCCAGCAGGGGGGACAGGGCGAACACTGAAGCTTTCTTT	CASRGDRANTEAFF
few	TRBJ1-5	TRBV11-2	TRBD1	TGTGCCAGCAGCCCAGGGGGCGGGGAAAGTCAGCCCCAGCATTTT	CASSPGGGESQPQHF
.	TRBJ1-2	TRBV4-1	.	TGCGCCAGCAGCCAACCCACGGGGGGGAACGGTTATGGCTACACCTTC	CASSQPTGGNGYGYTF
few	TRBJ1-2	TRBV5-1	.	TGCGCCAGCAGCTTGGTCGCACGTATGAACTATGGCTACACCTTC	CASSLVARMNYGYTF
few	TRBJ2-2	TRBV20-1	TRBD1	TGCAGTGCCCGGGGACCAGGGGGAACCGGGGAGCTGTTTTTT	CSARGPGGTGELFF
.	TRBJ1-1	TRBV11-1	.	TGTGCCAGCAGCTTAGGTCCCAGCGAAGCTTTCTTT	CASSLGPSEAFF
few	TRBJ2-2	TRBV7-9	.	TGTGCCAGCAGCTTAGTCGCCAGCCCCAACACCGGGGAGCTGTTTTTT	CASSLVASPNTGELFF
.	TRBJ1-1	TRBV20-1	TRBD1	TGCAGTGCTAGAGATAGGGACAGGGGGAGGACTGAAGCTTTCTTT	CSARDRDRGRTEAFF
.	TRBJ1-2	TRBV20-1	TRBD1	TGCAGTGCTGGCGGGACAGGGCTGGGCTACACCTTC	CSAGGTGLGYTF
once	TRBJ1-1	TRBV5-4	.	TGTGCCAGCAGCCCCCGGCTAGGTGCTGAAGCTTTCTTT	CASSPRLGAEAFF
.	TRBJ1-1	TRBV20-1	TRBD1	TGCAGTGCTCCACGAGGCAGGGGGCTTACTGAAGCTTTCTTT	CSAPRGRGLTEAFF
.	TRBJ1-4	TRBV29-1	.	TGCAGCGTTTCAGAGGGCGAAAAACTGTTTTTT	CSVSEGEKLFF
many	TRBJ1-5	TRBV6-2/TRBV6-3	.	TGTGCCAGCAGAAATTCGGCGAAAGGGAAATTCAATCAGCCCCAGCATTTT	CASRNSAKGKFNQPQHF
.	TRBJ1-1	TRBV7-9	.	TGTGCCAGCAGCCCTCCTGCGGAAAAAGCTTTCTTT	CASSPPAEKAFF
many	TRBJ1-4	TRBV12-3/TRBV12-4	TRBD1	TGTGCCAGCAGTTTAGCGCTGGGGACAGGGACCGAAAAACTGTTTTTT	CASSLALGTGTEKLFF
many	TRBJ2-5	TRBV15	.	TGTGCCACCAGCAGAGATCGGGGAGAGACCCAGTACTTC	CATSRDRGETQYF
.	TRBJ2-7	TRBV20-1	TRBD2	TGCAGTGCTAGAGATAGGGCGGGAGGTCCCTCCGAGCAGTACTTC	CSARDRAGGPSEQYF
.	TRBJ1-2	TRBV20-1	TRBD1	TGCAGTGCTAGGCATGGACAGGCCGACTATGGCTACACCTTC	CSARHGQADYGYTF
.	TRBJ2-5	TRBV20-1	.	TGCAGTGCTAGTGGAGGGAAAGAGACCCAGTACTTC	CSASGGKETQYF
.	TRBJ1-1	TRBV5-1	.	TGCGCCAGCAGCTTGGATGTCCCTTTGATAGCGAACACTGAAGCTTTCTTT	CASSLDVPLIANTEAFF
.	TRBJ2-5	TRBV19	.	TGTGCCACCGGAAGGGCGATCCAAGAGACCCAGTACTTC	CATGRAIQETQYF
many	TRBJ2-2	TRBV2	TRBD1	TGTGCCAGCAGGGACAGGGGACCGAACACCGGGGAGCTGTTTTTT	CASRDRGPNTGELFF
.	TRBJ2-2	TRBV5-1	.	TGCGCCAGCAGCTTGGTAGGGGCCGGCGGGGAGCTGTTTTTT	CASSLVGAGGELFF
.	TRBJ2-5	TRBV6-1	TRBD2	TGTGCCAGCAGTGACCTCCTTGGACTAGCGGGAGAGGAAGAGGCCCAGTACTTC	CASSDLLGLAGEEEAQYF
few	TRBJ1-3	TRBV6-1	.	TGTGCCAGCAGTATAGGTAGTCTATCTGGAAACACCATATATTTT	CASSIGSLSGNTIYF
few	TRBJ2-5	TRBV12-3/TRBV12-4	.	TGTGCCAGCAAGGGGACACTCAAAGAGACCCAGTACTTC	CASKGTLKETQYF
.	TRBJ2-7	TRBV7-9	.	TGTGCCAGCACCAAAGGGGTGGAGCAGTACTTC	CASTKGVEQYF
few	TRBJ1-4	TRBV11-2	.	TGTGCCAGCAGCAACCCGACAGTCGTTGCTGAAAAACTGTTTTTT	CASSNPTVVAEKLFF
.	TRBJ2-2	TRBV12-3/TRBV12-4	.	TGTGCCAGCAGTTTTTCGTTCGGGGGTTTGGCCGGGGAGCTGTTTTTT	CASSFSFGGLAGELFF
.	TRBJ2-2	TRBV6-1	TRBD2	TGTGCCAGCTCTTCTGGAAACCTAGCGGGAGGGGGGGAGCTGTTTTTT	CASSSGNLAGGGELFF
.	TRBJ2-7	TRBV10-2	TRBD2	TGCGCCAGCAGTGAGTTGGGACTAGCGGGATACGAGCAGTACTTC	CASSELGLAGYEQYF
.	TRBJ2-7	TRBV20-1	TRBD2	TGCAGTGCTAGAGATCTAATTAGCGGGAAGGAACCCTACGAGCAGTACTTC	CSARDLISGKEPYEQYF
few	TRBJ2-2	TRBV9	TRBD2	TGTGCCAGCAGCGGCGGGACTAGCGGGAGGAACACCGGGGAGCTGTTTTTT	CASSGGTSGRNTGELFF
.	TRBJ1-1	TRBV27	TRBD1	TGTGCCAGCCTCGGGACAGGGTACGAAGCTTTCTTT	CASLGTGYEAFF
few	TRBJ2-7	TRBV29-1	TRBD1	TGCAGCGTAGCAGGGACAGGATACGAGCAGTACTTC	CSVAGTGYEQYF
few	TRBJ2-5	TRBV19	TRBD2	TGTGCCAGTAGTATTTGGGGGGAGGGCCTTAAGACCCAGTACTTC	CASSIWGEGLKTQYF
many	TRBJ1-4	TRBV7-2	.	TGTGCCAGCAGCCCCTTAAGTGAAAAACTGTTTTTT	CASSPLSEKLFF
.	TRBJ1-2	TRBV20-1	.	TGCAGTGCTAGGGTTACAGGACTACATTATGGCTACACCTTC	CSARVTGLHYGYTF